This T cell receptor (beta chain) was identified during a study of blood T cell repertoires in COVID-19. Per the original data handling: Amplifying reference gene primers gave estimates of nucleated cell counts. Assay used: immunoSEQ multiplex PCR; TCRdb lists only in-frame clones, some missing. V and J calls and clone size are as listed in that table; D and trimming were resolved from the DNA. The sample has about 250,000 clones; around four fifths are singletons. This CDR3 contains 15 residues. The germline V gene encodes CDR1 SNHLY and CDR2 FYNNEI. V was pared by 2 bases and J by 10 bases, with 8 bases of the junction left unmatched.

This chain joins TRBV2 and TRBJ1-1; 12 bases agree with TRBD1. The sequence was obtained from a man between 35 and 55 years old with active or convalescent COVID-19. Sequenced material: peripheral blood. The CDR3 is CASSESGTGGRGAFF. CDR3 nucleotide sequence: TGTGCCAGCAGTGAATCAGGGACAGGGGGCCGTGGAGCTTTCTTT.